Below are 5 T cell receptor beta chains sequenced from a single sample in a study of T cells in Graves' hyperthyroidism and ophthalmopathy. Regions amplified from RNA transcripts were the TCR beta CDR3 regions. The HTBI set primed first-round TCR CDR3 RT-PCR. TCRdb re-called the multiplex PCR reads through MiXCR, storing one row per CDR3 protein. The sample comprises about 340,000 distinct CDR3 sequences, approximately 22% of which are singletons, and over 45% rests with the top ten. Material for sequencing was blood. These receptors originate from a woman between 50 and 59 years old with Graves' hyperthyroidism.

This clonotype was recorded many times. V usage is TRBV20-1 and J usage is TRBJ2-7, with a tentative D call TRBD2 (5 bases). Germline V gives CDR1 DFQATT, CDR2 SNEGSKA (reference sequence). This CDR3 is built from 12 residues. V lost 0 bases, J lost 5 bases, and 8 bases lay in between. The CDR3, as DNA: TGCAGTGCTAGAGATCAACTAGACGAGCAGTACTTC. It encodes CSARDQLDEQYF.

This clonotype showed up many times. This chain links TRBV2 with TRBJ2-1, with 8 bases matching TRBD2. The germline V gene has CDR1 SNHLY and CDR2 FYNNEI. The CDR3 has 15 amino acids. The V and J ends lost 4 bases and 6 bases, in that order; junction bases with no gene match: 8. The CDR3 loop reads CASSGLRGGINEQFF. The CDR3 DNA follows: TGTGCCAGCAGTGGCTTACGGGGGGGCATCAATGAGCAGTTCTTC.

The J gene is TRBJ2-1, the V gene TRBV29-1; TRBD1 is a possible D gene (6 bases). V lost 6 bases and J lost 3, with 15 bases in between. CDR3 size: 14 residues. Per germline, CDR1 SQVTM and CDR2 ANQGSEA. The chain's CDR3 is CSVLPRGSYNEQFF. The CDR3 coding sequence is TGCAGCGTACTCCCCAGGGGTAGCTACAATGAGCAGTTCTTC.

This clonotype was counted between two and nine times. The chain has TRBV28 and TRBJ1-2; tentative D call: TRBD1 (5 bases). V lost 4 bases and J 8 bases, leaving 14 bases between the germline ends. Germline V gene sequence: CDR1 MDHEN, CDR2 SYDVKM. This CDR3 comprises 13 residues. This chain's CDR3 is CASSSGTAPGYTF. CDR3 sequence (DNA): TGTGCCAGCAGTTCAGGGACTGCGCCCGGCTACACCTTC.

The V call is TRBV28, the J call TRBJ2-7, with a weak D call TRBD1 (7 bases). This CDR3 spans 15 amino acids. In germline, CDR1 is MDHEN, CDR2 SYDVKM. Between the trimmed V and J ends, which lost 6 bases and 3 bases, there was a span of 18 bases. The CDR3 spells CASSLAAGQRYEQYF. The CDR3, as DNA: TGTGCCAGCAGCCTCGCGGCGGGACAGCGCTACGAGCAGTACTTC.